The 28 T cell receptor beta chains below come from one sample, sequenced in a study of siplizumab effects on memory and regulatory T cells. Method: immunoSEQ multiplex PCR; TCRdb's copy keeps in-frame clones and lacks some. The sample has some 100,000 clones, approximately 97% seen once. What was sequenced was naive CD4+ T cells sorted from blood. Receptors originate from a human donor in good health.

V usage is TRBV19 and J usage is TRBJ2-1; TRBD1 is a possible D gene (5 bases). With 11 bases removed from V and 5 bases from J, the gap between germline ends came to 19 bases. Germline V CDR1 and CDR2: LNHDA, SQIVND (reference sequence). The CDR3 extends over 14 amino acids. The CDR3 loop is CAAASTGNNNEQFF. The CDR3 DNA reads TGTGCCGCGGCTTCTACAGGAAATAACAATGAGCAGTTCTTC.

The chain recombines TRBV10-3 with TRBJ2-2; the D gene could be TRBD1 or TRBD2 (6 bases each). The length of the CDR3 is 16 residues. CDR1 and CDR2 from the germline V gene are ENHRY and SYGVKD. Trimming stripped 4 bases from V and 1 base from J, with 13 bases between. The CDR3 region is CAISGSGALNTGELFF. CDR3 nucleotide sequence: TGTGCCATCAGTGGGTCGGGGGCCCTGAACACCGGGGAGCTGTTTTTT.

This clone came up once. The V and J genes are TRBV6-6 and TRBJ2-5; 9 bases are a match to TRBD1. This CDR3 spans 14 amino acids. Germline CDR1 MNHNY, CDR2 SVGAGI (reference sequence). V was clipped by 0 bases and J by 5 bases; unmatched bases: 1. The CDR3 reads CASSYSDRGETQYF. CDR3 nucleotides: TGTGCCAGCAGTTACTCTGACAGGGGGGAGACCCAGTACTTC.

The chain is built from TRBV29-1 and TRBJ1-1; 9 nucleotides agree with TRBD1. There are 12 residues in the CDR3. Germline CDR1 and CDR2: SQVTM and ANQGSEA. Losses at the gene ends were 5 bases for V and 11 bases for J; bases not matched to a gene: 9. In nucleotides, the CDR3 is TGCAGCGTTTTTAGACAGGGGGGGACGGCTTTCTTT. It translates to CSVFRQGGTAFF.

The chain joins TRBV2 to TRBJ1-5, with D unclear. This CDR3 has 11 amino acids. Germline V CDR1 and CDR2: SNHLY, FYNNEI. Trimming left V 4 bases short and J 7 bases short, with 5 bases between. CDR3 amino acids: CASSGGQPQHF. CDR3 nucleotide sequence: TGTGCCAGCAGTGGTGGGCAGCCCCAGCATTTT.

J is TRBJ2-5 and V is TRBV4-2; the match to TRBD1 covers 7 bases. CDR3 length: 14 residues. The germline CDR1 and CDR2 sequences are LGHNA and YNFKEQ. V gave up 0 bases and J gave up 5 bases; unmatched junction bases: 3. CDR3 sequence reads: CASSQEKGAETQYF. CDR3 in DNA: TGTGCCAGCAGCCAAGAAAAGGGGGCTGAGACCCAGTACTTC.

Remarks on this clone: One end of the junction fails to match germline, which may point to a read error. The chain carries TRBV6-5 and TRBJ1-1; 7 positions agree with TRBD1. There are 12 residues in the CDR3. CDR1 is MNHEY and CDR2 is SVGAGI in the germline V gene. The DNA for the CDR3 is TGTGCCAGCAGTTATGCTAGGGGGCGTGAAGCCTTT. Translation: CASSYARGREAF.

The gene calls are TRBV30 and TRBJ1-2; D not certain. The V end was cut by 6 bases, the J end by 7 bases, with 15 bases between. This CDR3 is built from 12 residues. In germline, CDR1 is GTSNPN, CDR2 SVGIG (reference sequence). This CDR3 is CACPGLGGGYTF. CDR3 nucleotides: TGTGCCTGCCCGGGTCTCGGAGGTGGCTACACCTTC. The variable domain in full, completed from reference TRBV30 and TRBJ1-2, reads SQTIHQWPATLVQPVGSPLSLECTVEGTSNPNLYWYRQAAGRGLQLLFYSVGIGQISSEVPQNLSASRPQDRQFILSSKKLLLSDSGFYLCACPGLGGGYTFGSGTRLTVV.

The rearrangement uses TRBV19 and TRBJ2-5; D is possibly TRBD1 or TRBD2 (5 bases each). V was shortened by 7 bases and J by 2 bases, with 14 bases between the two germline ends. The CDR3 extends over 14 amino acids. The germline V gene encodes CDR1 LNHDA and CDR2 SQIVND (reference sequence). CDR3 nucleotide sequence: TGTGCCAGTAACAGAGGGACGGTTCAAGAGACCCAGTACTTC. Its protein is CASNRGTVQETQYF.

The chain links TRBV12-5 to TRBJ2-3, with TRBD1 identical over 8 bases. Germline V gene lookup returns CDR1 LGHNT and CDR2 FRNRAP. The CDR3 runs to 15 residues. The V gene end was trimmed by 5 bases and the J gene end by 2 bases; junction bases not matched to a gene: 6. CDR3 in DNA: TGTGCTAGTGGTCCAATGACAGGGGACACAGATACGCAGTATTTT. Translating gives CASGPMTGDTDTQYF.

The chain has TRBV7-7 and TRBJ2-5; no definite D call. CDR3 length: 15 residues. Germline V gene sequence: CDR1 SSHAT, CDR2 FNYEAQ (reference sequence). Deletions cut 5 bases from V and 5 bases from J, with 18 bases between. The CDR3 nucleotides are TGTGCCAGCAGCCAAGATCCCTCCCCATTGGAGACCCAGTACTTC. It encodes CASSQDPSPLETQYF.

V and J are TRBV25-1 and TRBJ1-3, with D perhaps TRBD1 (6 bases). The germline V gene encodes CDR1 MGHDK and CDR2 SYGVNS. The V gene lost 4 bases and the J gene lost 7 bases, with 11 bases spanning the gap. The CDR3 runs to 13 residues. CDR3 residues: CASSVAGENTIYF. The DNA of the CDR3 is TGTGCCAGCAGTGTGGCAGGGGAGAACACCATATATTTT.

The rearrangement joins TRBV19 to TRBJ2-4, with D unclear. Germline-derived CDR1 and CDR2 are LNHDA and SQIVND (reference sequence). The CDR3 totals 16 residues. V was shortened by 3 bases and J by 0 bases, with 12 bases between the two germline ends. The CDR3 DNA follows: TGTGCCAGTAGTATGGCAGAAACTTTAGCCAAAAACATTCAGTACTTC. This sequence encodes CASSMAETLAKNIQYF. The entire variable domain, with the rest obtained from reference TRBV19 and TRBJ2-4, is as follows: DGGITQSPKYLFRKEGQNVTLSCEQNLNHDAMYWYRQDPGQGLRLIYYSQIVNDFQKGDIAEGYSVSREKKESFPLTVTSAQKNPTAFYLCASSMAETLAKNIQYFGAGTRLSVL.

The V and J genes are TRBV15 and TRBJ2-7; 9 bases map to TRBD1. The junction had 8 bases not matched to a gene; V was cut back by 5 bases and J by 3 bases. CDR3 length equals 15 residues. Germline CDR1 and CDR2: LNHNV and YYDKDF (reference sequence). CDR3 region: CATSGPGQGYYEQYF. CDR3 nucleotides: TGTGCCACCAGCGGCCCGGGACAGGGTTACTACGAGCAGTACTTC. Based on the CDR3 plus reference TRBV15 and TRBJ2-7, the full variable domain is DAMVIQNPRYQVTQFGKPVTLSCSQTLNHNVMYWYQQKSSQAPKLLFHYYDKDFNNEADTPDNFQSRRPNTSFCFLDIRSPGLGDTAMYLCATSGPGQGYYEQYFGPGTRLTVT.

The V and J genes are TRBV7-3 and TRBJ2-7; 8 bases agree with TRBD1. Losses at the gene ends were 2 bases for V and 2 bases for J; bases not matched to a gene: 5. Germline V gene sequence: CDR1 SGHTA, CDR2 FQGTGA. The length of the CDR3 is 15 residues. CDR3 bases: TGTGCCAGCAGCTTAGGGCAGGGGGCCACCTACGAGCAGTACTTC. This codes for CASSLGQGATYEQYF.

V is TRBV7-3 and J is TRBJ2-2; D is ambiguous. With 2 bases removed from V and 5 bases from J, the gap between germline ends came to 6 bases. Germline CDR1 and CDR2: SGHTA and FQGTGA. The CDR3 runs to 13 residues. CDR3 DNA sequence: TGTGCCAGCAGCTTACTCGGAACCGGGGAGCTGTTTTTT. It specifies CASSLLGTGELFF. The whole variable domain, filled in from reference TRBV7-3 and TRBJ2-2, reads GAGVSQTPSNKVTEKGKYVELRCDPISGHTALYWYRQSLGQGPEFLIYFQGTGAADDSGLPNDRFFAVRPEGSVSTLKIQRTERGDSAVYLCASSLLGTGELFFGEGSRLTVL.

V usage is TRBV6-6 and J usage is TRBJ1-5; D ambiguous. Germline CDR1 is MNHNY and CDR2 is SVGAGI (reference sequence). The CDR3 runs to 13 residues. V was clipped by 2 bases and J by 0 bases, with 2 bases between them. Here the CDR3 reads CASSYHSNQPQHF. The CDR3 DNA is TGTGCCAGCAGTTACCATAGCAATCAGCCCCAGCATTTT.

The chain recombines TRBV28 with TRBJ2-7; D unclear. The length of the CDR3 is 13 residues. Germline CDR1 reads MDHEN; CDR2 reads SYDVKM. V was cut by 5 bases and J by 2 bases, with 10 bases left in between. The CDR3 reads CASSLGRPYEQYF. For the CDR3, the DNA is TGTGCCAGCAGTCTTGGACGGCCCTACGAGCAGTACTTC.

V is TRBV5-1 and J is TRBJ1-4; 9 bases line up with TRBD1. After removal of 0 bases from V and 14 bases from J, the junction contained 8 bases not matched to a gene. The CDR3 is made up of 14 amino acids. The germline V gene has CDR1 SGHRS and CDR2 YFSETQ. CDR3 protein: CASSLVPGQGSLFF. Written as DNA, the CDR3 is TGCGCCAGCAGCTTGGTACCGGGACAGGGTTCCCTGTTTTTT.

V usage is TRBV15 and J usage is TRBJ1-1; D unresolved. There are 16 residues in the CDR3. The V and J ends lost 0 bases and 0 bases respectively, with 11 bases between them. CDR1 is LNHNV, CDR2 YYDKDF, per germline (reference sequence). Written as DNA, the CDR3 is TGTGCCACCAGCAGAGAAACAGCTGCAGTGAACACTGAAGCTTTCTTT. Its translation: CATSRETAAVNTEAFF.

This rearrangement joins TRBV7-2 to TRBJ1-2, with TRBD1 identical over 9 bases. Germline CDR1 SGHTA, CDR2 FQGNSA. V was pared by 6 bases and J by 4 bases, with 6 bases of the junction left unmatched. The length of the CDR3 is 14 residues. The CDR3 sequence: CASSPNRGLYGYTF. The CDR3 nucleotides read TGTGCCAGCAGTCCGAACAGGGGGCTCTATGGCTACACCTTC.

The chain uses TRBV9 and TRBJ1-1; D might be TRBD1 (5 bases). Germline CDR1 and CDR2: SGDLS and YYNGEE. V gave up 3 bases and J gave up 4 bases, with 13 bases separating them. This CDR3 region has 14 residues. This CDR3 is CASSASGRGTEAFF. The CDR3 DNA sequence: TGTGCCAGCAGCGCATCAGGGAGGGGCACTGAAGCTTTCTTT.

The CDR3 DNA follows: TGTGCCAGCAGCCCAAGCCGACAACCCTACGAGCAGTACTTC. It is translated as CASSPSRQPYEQYF. The chain carries TRBV7-2 and TRBJ2-7; D unresolved. The V and J ends lost 5 bases and 2 bases respectively, with 13 bases between them. CDR3 size: 14 residues. Germline CDR1 reads SGHTA; CDR2 reads FQGNSA.

This chain uses TRBV28 with TRBJ2-7, with D perhaps matching TRBD1 (5 bases). The CDR3 has 16 amino acids. Trimming stripped 2 bases from V and 5 bases from J, with 19 bases between. Germline loops: CDR1 MDHEN, CDR2 SYDVKM. The CDR3 DNA sequence: TGTGCCAGCAGTTTACCTCAGGGATTCGATGGGGACGAGCAGTACTTC. It specifies CASSLPQGFDGDEQYF.

The chain carries TRBV7-3 and TRBJ2-1; D unclear. V shed 1 base and J shed 4 bases, with 8 bases lying between them. CDR1 and CDR2 (germline): SGHTA, FQGTGA. CDR3 length equals 14 residues. CDR3 loop: CASSLNTKYNEQFF. CDR3 coding DNA: TGTGCCAGCAGCTTAAATACAAAGTACAATGAGCAGTTCTTC. Filled out from reference TRBV7-3 and TRBJ2-1, the complete variable domain reads GAGVSQTPSNKVTEKGKYVELRCDPISGHTALYWYRQSLGQGPEFLIYFQGTGAADDSGLPNDRFFAVRPEGSVSTLKIQRTERGDSAVYLCASSLNTKYNEQFFGPGTRLTVL.

This clone was counted once. CDR3 sequence (DNA): TGCGCCAGCAGCCCAACAGGGGCCTACAATGAGCAGTTCTTC. Protein product: CASSPTGAYNEQFF. This chain links TRBV5-1 with TRBJ2-1; 7 bases fit TRBD1. The CDR3 loop spans 14 amino acids. The germline CDR1 and CDR2 sequences are SGHRS and YFSETQ. The V and J ends lost 4 bases and 2 bases, in that order; junction bases with no gene match: 3.

The chain couples TRBV30 to TRBJ2-5; D assignment may be TRBD1 or TRBD2 (6 bases each). V lost 0 bases, J lost 4 bases, and 12 bases lay in between. Per the germline V gene, CDR1 is GTSNPN and CDR2 is SVGIG (reference sequence). This CDR3 has 14 residues. The CDR3 reads CAWSVGGIGETQYF. The DNA of the CDR3 is TGTGCCTGGAGTGTGGGGGGCATAGGAGAGACCCAGTACTTC. The full variable domain, in which reference TRBV30 and TRBJ2-5 provide the parts outside the CDR3, is SQTIHQWPATLVQPVGSPLSLECTVEGTSNPNLYWYRQAAGRGLQLLFYSVGIGQISSEVPQNLSASRPQDRQFILSSKKLLLSDSGFYLCAWSVGGIGETQYFGPGTRLLVL.

This chain links TRBV28 with TRBJ2-5, with 12 positions matching TRBD1. Gene TRBJ2-7 matches the end of the DNA better, so the J call may be wrong. This CDR3 has 16 residues. Germline V gene lookup returns CDR1 MDHEN and CDR2 SYDVKM. CDR3 sequence: CASSSGQGAISYEQYF. As DNA, the CDR3 is TGTGCCAGCAGTTCGGGACAGGGGGCTATTTCCTACGAGCAGTACTTC.